One TCR beta chain is described in this entry. This specimen comes from a study of blood T cell repertoires in COVID-19. About the study: Donors in the United States, Italy and Spain gave samples during acute or convalescent COVID-19. The analysed material was cDNA or gDNA that came from T cells, B-cell-depleted T cells, or PBMCs.

The data were produced by immunoSEQ multiplex PCR, yet TCRdb's version contains in-frame clones alone and is incomplete. In the table there are over 110,000 clones, approximately 89% of which are singletons. This CDR3 is 14 amino acids long. Germline V CDR1 and CDR2: MNHEY, SMNVEV (reference sequence). J was trimmed by 5 bases and V by 2 bases; bases with no gene match: 2. The material sequenced was peripheral blood. This chain links TRBV27 with TRBJ1-4, with 7 positions matching TRBD1. The origin of this receptor is a human donor in a cohort sampled during active COVID-19. The CDR3 spells CASSLPGQNEKLFF. The CDR3 DNA follows: TGTGCCAGCAGTTTACCGGGACAGAATGAAAAACTGTTTTTT.